The subject of this entry is one TCR beta chain. Its target is not known. A history of autoimmune disease or systemic immunosuppression excluded patients. Baseline, cycle 4 day 1, and cycle 7 day 1 were the blood sampling points. The data were taken from a study of OX40 agonist ivuxolimab in advanced cancers. This table comes from immunoSEQ multiplex PCR, and its TCRdb copy is limited to in-frame clones, with some not included. The table shows some 85,000 clones, with 88% occurring only once. Germline CDR1 reads MNHNY; CDR2 reads SVGAGI (reference sequence). Trimming removed 6 bases at V and 3 bases at J, with 7 bases between. CDR3 length equals 12 residues. Broader study findings: Among patients with partial responses at 0.1-3.0 mg/kg, clonal expansion was among the lowest. Expanded peripheral T-cell antigen specificity went undetermined.

The chain has TRBV6-6 and TRBJ2-3, with D unclear. The starting material was CD4+ or CD8+ T cells sorted from blood, obtained in a trial of the OX40 agonist ivuxolimab. This sequence was found in an adult with an advanced solid tumor such as melanoma, head and neck, liver or kidney cancer. The CDR3 region has the DNA TGTGCCAGCAGCCGTAAAACAGATACGCAGTATTTT. Residues: CASSRKTDTQYF.